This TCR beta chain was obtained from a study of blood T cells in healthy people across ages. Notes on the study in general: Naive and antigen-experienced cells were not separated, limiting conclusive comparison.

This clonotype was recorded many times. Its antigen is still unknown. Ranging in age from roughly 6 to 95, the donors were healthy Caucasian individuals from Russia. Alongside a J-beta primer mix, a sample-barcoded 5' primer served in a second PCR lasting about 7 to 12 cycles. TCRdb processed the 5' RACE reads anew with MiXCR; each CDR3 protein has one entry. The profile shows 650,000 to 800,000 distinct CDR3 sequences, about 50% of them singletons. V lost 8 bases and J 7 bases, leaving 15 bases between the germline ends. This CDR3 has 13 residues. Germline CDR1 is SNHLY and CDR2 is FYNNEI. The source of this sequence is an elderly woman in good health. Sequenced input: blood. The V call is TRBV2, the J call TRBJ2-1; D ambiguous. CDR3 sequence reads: CASEVAPKNEQFF. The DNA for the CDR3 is TGTGCCAGCGAGGTCGCTCCGAAGAATGAGCAGTTCTTC.